Below are 3 T cell receptor beta chains sequenced from a single sample in a study of beta chain features in type 1 diabetes. cDNA synthesis used the whole RNA isolate, giving expressed TCRB sequences. Generated by immunoSEQ multiplex PCR, the TCRdb table keeps only in-frame clones and is missing some. The data contain around 240,000 clones, 9.6% of them singletons. The source material was naive CD4+ T cells from blood. The receptor set was obtained from a woman aged 18 to 35 in good health.

This clone was detected only a few times. The V call is TRBV6-1, the J call TRBJ2-7; TRBD2 might be the D (5 bases). Between the trimmed V and J ends, which lost 6 bases and 4 bases, there was a span of 10 bases. The germline V gene encodes CDR1 MNHNS and CDR2 SASEGT. This CDR3 is built from 12 residues. CDR3 DNA: TGTGCCAGCAGCCACGGGGTGTACGAGCAGTACTTC. Translation: CASSHGVYEQYF.

This clone has more than one count but fewer than ten. J is TRBJ2-1 and V is TRBV5-4; 8 bases are shared with TRBD2. This CDR3 has 15 amino acids. Germline V gene sequence: CDR1 SGHNT, CDR2 YYREEE (reference sequence). V was pared by 0 bases and J by 5 bases, with 4 bases of the junction left unmatched. The DNA of the CDR3 is TGTGCCAGCAGCTTGGCCGGGACTAGAAACAATGAGCAGTTCTTC. It translates to CASSLAGTRNNEQFF.

This chain links TRBV2 with TRBJ2-3; 9 bases map to TRBD2. CDR1 SNHLY and CDR2 FYNNEI come from the germline V gene. The junction had 1 base not matched to a gene; V was cut back by 1 base and J by 5 bases. The CDR3 covers 14 residues. The CDR3 DNA is TGTGCCAGCAGTGAAGGCGGGGGGGAAGATACGCAGTATTTT. It translates to CASSEGGGEDTQYF.